Listed below are T cell receptor beta chains from one sample, sequenced in a study of cytomegalovirus exposure and HLA in healthy donors. Clones were sequenced by immunoSEQ multiplex PCR, and TCRdb holds only the in-frame ones, with some missing. This sample has approximately 65,000 clones, with just over 95% found just once. The sample comprised PBMCs. The receptors derive from a woman between 18 and 29 years old in good health and CMV-seropositive. The CDR3 runs from the conserved cysteine through the conserved F or W. Each record gives: CDR3 protein, CDR3 DNA, clone size, J gene, D gene, V gene. The D gene is left open where the match is weak. Rows give clone size only sometimes, using once, few, many, or a class for an expanded clone.

cdr3_aa: CASKPRQGTYTF; cdr3_nt: TGTGCCAGCAAACCGAGACAGGGAACCTACACCTTC; clone_size: -; j_call: TRBJ1-2; d_call: TRBD1; v_call: TRBV6-1
cdr3_aa: CASSQVADGNTIYF; cdr3_nt: TGCGCCAGCAGCCAAGTGGCAGATGGAAACACCATATATTTT; clone_size: -; j_call: TRBJ1-3; d_call: -; v_call: TRBV4-3
cdr3_aa: CASSYGTSGREQYF; cdr3_nt: TGTGCCAGCAGTTACGGGACTAGCGGGAGGGAGCAGTACTTC; clone_size: -; j_call: TRBJ2-7; d_call: TRBD2; v_call: TRBV6-5
cdr3_aa: CASSLHRGWGGRTEAFF; cdr3_nt: TGTGCCAGCAGCTTACATAGGGGGTGGGGGGGTCGGACTGAAGCTTTCTTT; clone_size: -; j_call: TRBJ1-1; d_call: -; v_call: TRBV7-8
cdr3_aa: CASSLGLETGELFF; cdr3_nt: TGTGCCAGCAGCTTAGGGCTAGAGACCGGGGAGCTGTTTTTT; clone_size: -; j_call: TRBJ2-2; d_call: -; v_call: TRBV7-2
cdr3_aa: CASSLAGTNQETQYF; cdr3_nt: TGCGCCAGCAGCTTGGCCGGGACAAACCAAGAGACCCAGTACTTC; clone_size: -; j_call: TRBJ2-5; d_call: -; v_call: TRBV5-1
cdr3_aa: CASGGQVTNEKLFF; cdr3_nt: TGTGCCAGCGGGGGACAGGTGACTAATGAAAAACTGTTTTTT; clone_size: few; j_call: TRBJ1-4; d_call: TRBD1; v_call: TRBV7-6
cdr3_aa: CASSTTGTSYEQYF; cdr3_nt: TGTGCCAGCAGCACGACAGGGACCTCCTACGAGCAGTACTTC; clone_size: -; j_call: TRBJ2-7; d_call: TRBD1; v_call: TRBV9
cdr3_aa: CASSLEGLGLGTNEKLFF; cdr3_nt: TGTGCCAGCAGCTTAGAAGGGCTGGGACTGGGGACTAATGAAAAACTGTTTTTT; clone_size: once; j_call: TRBJ1-4; d_call: -; v_call: TRBV7-8
cdr3_aa: CASSVRLAGTTDTQYF; cdr3_nt: TGTGCCAGCAGCGTCAGACTAGCGGGAACCACAGATACGCAGTATTTT; clone_size: -; j_call: TRBJ2-3; d_call: TRBD2; v_call: TRBV27
cdr3_aa: CASSRQVLGEQFF; cdr3_nt: TGTGCTAGCAGCCGACAGGTTCTAGGGGAGCAGTTCTTC; clone_size: -; j_call: TRBJ2-1; d_call: -; v_call: TRBV7-7
cdr3_aa: CASRATSGTGELFF; cdr3_nt: TGTGCCAGCAGAGCTACTAGCGGCACCGGGGAGCTGTTTTTT; clone_size: -; j_call: TRBJ2-2; d_call: TRBD2; v_call: TRBV9
cdr3_aa: CASSPPRDRAYEQYF; cdr3_nt: TGTGCCAGTAGTCCACCCCGGGACAGGGCTTACGAGCAGTACTTC; clone_size: once; j_call: TRBJ2-7; d_call: TRBD1; v_call: TRBV19
cdr3_aa: CASSFFMAGRQETQYF; cdr3_nt: TGTGCCAGCAGTTTCTTCATGGCAGGGAGGCAAGAGACCCAGTACTTC; clone_size: -; j_call: TRBJ2-5; d_call: -; v_call: TRBV28
cdr3_aa: CASGPGQGVIGELFF; cdr3_nt: TGTGCTAGTGGCCCTGGACAGGGTGTAATCGGGGAGCTGTTTTTT; clone_size: -; j_call: TRBJ2-2; d_call: TRBD1; v_call: TRBV12-5
cdr3_aa: CASSSWTGRETQYF; cdr3_nt: TGTGCCAGTAGTTCATGGACAGGGCGGGAGACCCAGTACTTC; clone_size: -; j_call: TRBJ2-5; d_call: TRBD1; v_call: TRBV19
cdr3_aa: CASLGSDSYNEQFF; cdr3_nt: TGTGCCTCACTAGGTAGCGACTCCTACAATGAGCAGTTCTTC; clone_size: -; j_call: TRBJ2-1; d_call: -; v_call: TRBV19
cdr3_aa: CASIRQGAENEQYF; cdr3_nt: TGTGCCAGCATACGACAGGGCGCAGAGAACGAGCAGTACTTC; clone_size: -; j_call: TRBJ2-7; d_call: TRBD1; v_call: TRBV28
cdr3_aa: CASSYGQGGKLFF; cdr3_nt: TGTGCCAGCAGTTACGGACAGGGCGGAAAACTGTTTTTT; clone_size: -; j_call: TRBJ1-4; d_call: TRBD1; v_call: TRBV6-5
cdr3_aa: CASSRGLNTGELFF; cdr3_nt: TGTGCCAGCAGTAGGGGACTGAACACCGGGGAGCTGTTTTTT; clone_size: -; j_call: TRBJ2-2; d_call: -; v_call: TRBV28
cdr3_aa: CASSLVGGSNAETQYF; cdr3_nt: TGTGCCAGCAGCTTAGTCGGCGGGAGTAATGCAGAGACCCAGTACTTC; clone_size: -; j_call: TRBJ2-5; d_call: TRBD2; v_call: TRBV7-2
cdr3_aa: CASSSHRLAGEETQYF; cdr3_nt: TGTGCCAGCAGCTCGCACCGACTAGCGGGAGAGGAGACCCAGTACTTC; clone_size: -; j_call: TRBJ2-5; d_call: TRBD2; v_call: TRBV14
cdr3_aa: CATSRDDTSYEQYF; cdr3_nt: TGTGCCACCAGCAGAGATGACACCTCCTACGAGCAGTACTTC; clone_size: -; j_call: TRBJ2-7; d_call: -; v_call: TRBV15
cdr3_aa: CASSSSGTSAKLFF; cdr3_nt: TGTGCCAGCAGCTCATCCGGGACATCTGCAAAACTGTTTTTT; clone_size: -; j_call: TRBJ1-4; d_call: -; v_call: TRBV7-9
cdr3_aa: CATQGASGTEAFF; cdr3_nt: TGTGCCACTCAGGGGGCATCGGGCACTGAAGCTTTCTTT; clone_size: -; j_call: TRBJ1-1; d_call: TRBD1; v_call: TRBV19
cdr3_aa: CASSLGGRGFNNEQFF; cdr3_nt: TGTGCCAGCAGTTTGGGCGGGAGGGGATTCAACAATGAGCAGTTCTTC; clone_size: -; j_call: TRBJ2-1; d_call: TRBD2; v_call: TRBV28
cdr3_aa: CAWSDGGQPQHF; cdr3_nt: TGTGCCTGGAGTGATGGGGGGCAGCCCCAGCATTTT; clone_size: -; j_call: TRBJ1-5; d_call: -; v_call: TRBV30
cdr3_aa: CAVQGTNEQFF; cdr3_nt: TGTGCCGTACAGGGGACCAATGAGCAGTTCTTC; clone_size: -; j_call: TRBJ2-1; d_call: TRBD1; v_call: TRBV19
cdr3_aa: CASSQDYREPYEQYF; cdr3_nt: TGCGCCAGCAGCCAAGATTACAGGGAACCGTACGAGCAGTACTTC; clone_size: once; j_call: TRBJ2-7; d_call: -; v_call: TRBV4-3
cdr3_aa: CAISGAGPGGEQYF; cdr3_nt: TGTGCCATCAGTGGGGCGGGTCCGGGTGGCGAGCAGTACTTC; clone_size: -; j_call: TRBJ2-7; d_call: -; v_call: TRBV10-3
cdr3_aa: CASRPTGAYYEQYF; cdr3_nt: TGTGCCAGCAGACCTACGGGTGCTTACTACGAGCAGTACTTC; clone_size: -; j_call: TRBJ2-7; d_call: -; v_call: TRBV28
cdr3_aa: CASSWDRRSTGELFF; cdr3_nt: TGTGCCAGCAGCTGGGACAGGAGGTCGACCGGGGAGCTGTTTTTT; clone_size: -; j_call: TRBJ2-2; d_call: TRBD1; v_call: TRBV11-1
cdr3_aa: CASSPSGDEQYF; cdr3_nt: TGTGCCAGCTCACCATCCGGGGACGAGCAGTACTTC; clone_size: once; j_call: TRBJ2-7; d_call: -; v_call: TRBV18
cdr3_aa: CSAGDGKNIQYF; cdr3_nt: TGCAGCGCAGGGGACGGGAAAAACATTCAGTACTTC; clone_size: -; j_call: TRBJ2-4; d_call: -; v_call: TRBV29-1
cdr3_aa: CASSMPGQGSPDTQYF; cdr3_nt: TGTGCCAGCAGTATGCCGGGACAGGGGAGCCCAGATACGCAGTATTTT; clone_size: -; j_call: TRBJ2-3; d_call: TRBD1; v_call: TRBV28
cdr3_aa: CASSLEPGGFGYTF; cdr3_nt: TGTGCCAGCAGCTTAGAGCCAGGGGGCTTTGGCTACACCTTC; clone_size: -; j_call: TRBJ1-2; d_call: TRBD1; v_call: TRBV7-3
cdr3_aa: CASSLDTGEREQYF; cdr3_nt: TGCGCCAGCAGCTTGGATACAGGGGAGAGGGAGCAGTACTTC; clone_size: once; j_call: TRBJ2-7; d_call: TRBD1; v_call: TRBV5-1
cdr3_aa: CASSAYSLGRETQYF; cdr3_nt: TGTGCCAGCAGCGCCTATTCCTTGGGGAGGGAGACCCAGTACTTC; clone_size: -; j_call: TRBJ2-5; d_call: -; v_call: TRBV5-4
cdr3_aa: CASSLILAGGPNEQYF; cdr3_nt: TGTGCCAGCAGCTTGATCCTAGCGGGAGGGCCGAACGAGCAGTACTTC; clone_size: once; j_call: TRBJ2-7; d_call: TRBD2; v_call: TRBV11-2
cdr3_aa: CASSSTGLKETQYF; cdr3_nt: TGTGCTAGCAGTTCCACCGGACTCAAAGAGACCCAGTACTTC; clone_size: -; j_call: TRBJ2-5; d_call: -; v_call: TRBV7-7